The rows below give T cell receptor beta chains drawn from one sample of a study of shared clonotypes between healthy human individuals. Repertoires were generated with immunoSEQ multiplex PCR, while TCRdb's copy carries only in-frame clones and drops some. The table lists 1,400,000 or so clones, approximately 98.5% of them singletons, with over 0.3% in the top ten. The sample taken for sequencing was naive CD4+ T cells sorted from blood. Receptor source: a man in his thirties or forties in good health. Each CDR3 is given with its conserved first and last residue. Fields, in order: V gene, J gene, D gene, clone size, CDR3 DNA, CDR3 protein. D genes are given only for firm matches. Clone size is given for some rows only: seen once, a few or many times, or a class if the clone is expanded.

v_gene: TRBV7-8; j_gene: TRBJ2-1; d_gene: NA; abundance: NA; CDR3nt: TGTGCCAGCAGCTTAGCGCTTGGTGGCGAGCAGTTCTTC; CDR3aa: CASSLALGGEQFF
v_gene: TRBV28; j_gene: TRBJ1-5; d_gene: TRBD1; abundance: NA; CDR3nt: TGTGCCAGCTTAGATACAGGGGGTTCTAACCAAAATCAGCCCCAGCATTTT; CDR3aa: CASLDTGGSNQNQPQHF
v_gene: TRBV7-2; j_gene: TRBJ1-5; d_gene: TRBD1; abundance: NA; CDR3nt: TGTGCCAGCAGCCGGGACAGCTGGGGAGGCAATCAGCCCCAGCATTTT; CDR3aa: CASSRDSWGGNQPQHF
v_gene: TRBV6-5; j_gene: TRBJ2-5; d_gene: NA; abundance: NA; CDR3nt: TGTGCCAGCAGTATCCGGGACTTAGGGGAGACCCAGTACTTC; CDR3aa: CASSIRDLGETQYF
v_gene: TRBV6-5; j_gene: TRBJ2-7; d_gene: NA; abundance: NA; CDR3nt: TGTGCCAGCAGGAGATATCCTTCCCTGGAGCAGTACTTC; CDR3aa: CASRRYPSLEQYF
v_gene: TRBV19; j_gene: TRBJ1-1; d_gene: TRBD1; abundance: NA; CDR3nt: TGTGCCAGTAGGAGGACAGGCTTAAGGGACACTGAAGCTTTCTTT; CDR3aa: CASRRTGLRDTEAFF
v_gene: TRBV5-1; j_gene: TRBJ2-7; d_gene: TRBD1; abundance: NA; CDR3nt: TGCGCCAGCAGCCTGGGACAGGGAACCCCTGGCTACGAGCAGTACTTC; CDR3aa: CASSLGQGTPGYEQYF
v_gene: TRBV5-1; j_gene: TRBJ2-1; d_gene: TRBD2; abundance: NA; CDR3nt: TGCGCCAGCAGCCCGACCGTCTTCCTAGCGGGAGCCAATGAGCAGTTCTTC; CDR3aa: CASSPTVFLAGANEQFF
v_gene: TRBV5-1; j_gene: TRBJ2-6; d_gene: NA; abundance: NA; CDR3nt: TGCGCCAGCAGCTCCGGACTCAGCTCTGGGGCCAACGTCCTGACTTTC; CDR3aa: CASSSGLSSGANVLTF
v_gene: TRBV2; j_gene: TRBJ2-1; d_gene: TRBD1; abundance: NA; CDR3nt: TGTGCCAGCCCTGCCGGGACAGGTGCCTACAATGAGCAGTTCTTC; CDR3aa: CASPAGTGAYNEQFF
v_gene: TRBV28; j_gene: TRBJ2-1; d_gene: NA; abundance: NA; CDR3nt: TGTGCCAGCAAGGAGGGTGAATCCTACAATGAGCAGTTCTTC; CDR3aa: CASKEGESYNEQFF
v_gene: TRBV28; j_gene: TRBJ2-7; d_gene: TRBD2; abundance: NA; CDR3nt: TGTGCCAGCAATGTCGCGGGGACTAGCGGGACTTGGGAGCAGTACTTC; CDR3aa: CASNVAGTSGTWEQYF
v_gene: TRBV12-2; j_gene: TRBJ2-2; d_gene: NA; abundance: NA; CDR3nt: TGTGCAAGTCGCCCCAATTGCTCGGGGCCCACCGGGGAGCTGTTTTTT; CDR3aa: CASRPNCSGPTGELFF
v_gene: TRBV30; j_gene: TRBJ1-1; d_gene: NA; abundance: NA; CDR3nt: TGTGCCTGGAGTGTTCAGGGTAACACTGAAGCTTTCTTT; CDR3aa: CAWSVQGNTEAFF
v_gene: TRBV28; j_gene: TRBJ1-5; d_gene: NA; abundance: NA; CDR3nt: TGTGCCAGCAGCCGAAACAATCAGCCCCAGCATTTT; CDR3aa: CASSRNNQPQHF
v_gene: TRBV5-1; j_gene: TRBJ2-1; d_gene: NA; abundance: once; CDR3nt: TGCGCCAGCAGCTTCGGACCCACCGAGGTAGAGCAGTTCTTC; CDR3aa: CASSFGPTEVEQFF
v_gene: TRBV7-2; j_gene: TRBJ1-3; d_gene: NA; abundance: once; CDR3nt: TGTGCCAGCAGCTTAGCGTTAAGAGGGGGAAACACCATATATTTT; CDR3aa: CASSLALRGGNTIYF
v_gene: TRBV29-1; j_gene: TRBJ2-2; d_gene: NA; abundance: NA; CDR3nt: TGCAGCGTTGAAGGGACTCCGGGATCAAACACCGGGGAGCTGTTTTTT; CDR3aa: CSVEGTPGSNTGELFF
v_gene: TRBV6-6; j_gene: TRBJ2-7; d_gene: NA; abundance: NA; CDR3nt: TGTGCCAGCAGTGTCCAGTACGAGCAGTACTTC; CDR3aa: CASSVQYEQYF
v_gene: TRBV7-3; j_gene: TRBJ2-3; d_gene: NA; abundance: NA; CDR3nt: TGTGCCAGCAGCTTAACCTTTGGGGAAGATACGCAGTATTTT; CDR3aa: CASSLTFGEDTQYF
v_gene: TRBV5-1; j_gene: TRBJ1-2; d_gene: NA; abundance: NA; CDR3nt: TGCGCCAGCAGCTTATCGGGAGAAGCTAACTATGGCTACACCTTC; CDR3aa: CASSLSGEANYGYTF
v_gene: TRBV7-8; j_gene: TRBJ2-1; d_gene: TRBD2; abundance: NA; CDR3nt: TGTGCCAGCAGCGCCGGACTAGCGGCCTACAATGAGCAGTTCTTC; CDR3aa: CASSAGLAAYNEQFF
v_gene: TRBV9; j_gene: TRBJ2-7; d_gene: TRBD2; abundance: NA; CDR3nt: TGTGCCAGCAGCGAGGCGAGCGGGAGCTACGAGCAGTACTTC; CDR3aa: CASSEASGSYEQYF
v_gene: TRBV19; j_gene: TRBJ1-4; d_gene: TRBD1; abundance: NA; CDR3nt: TGTGCCAGTAGTATAGGGGACAGTAATGAAAAACTGTTTTTT; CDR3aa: CASSIGDSNEKLFF
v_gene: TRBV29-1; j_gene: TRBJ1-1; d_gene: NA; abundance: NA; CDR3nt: TGCAGCGTTTGGGGGCGATTCACTGAAGCTTTCTTT; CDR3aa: CSVWGRFTEAFF
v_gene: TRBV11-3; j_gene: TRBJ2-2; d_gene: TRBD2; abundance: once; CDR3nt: TGTGCCAGCAGCTTAGATCTAGCGGGAGCTGGCGGGGAGCTGTTTTTT; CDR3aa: CASSLDLAGAGGELFF
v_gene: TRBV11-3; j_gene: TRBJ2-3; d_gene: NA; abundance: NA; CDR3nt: TGTGCCAGCAGCTTAGCGGGAGCTATAGATACGCAGTATTTT; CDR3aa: CASSLAGAIDTQYF
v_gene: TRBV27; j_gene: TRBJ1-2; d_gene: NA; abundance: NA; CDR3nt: TGTGCCAGCAGTTTCCTCCAGGGTCATGGCTACACCTTC; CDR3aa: CASSFLQGHGYTF
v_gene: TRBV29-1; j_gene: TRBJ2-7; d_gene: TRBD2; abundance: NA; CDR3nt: TGCAGCACTGGGACACTCGGAGGTATAGCGGGAGGTCCCTCCTACGAGCAGTACTTC; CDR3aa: CSTGTLGGIAGGPSYEQYF
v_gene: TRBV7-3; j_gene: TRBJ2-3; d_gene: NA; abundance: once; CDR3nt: TGTGCCAGCAGCTCCCTAGCGATCTTGGGCGATACGCAGTATTTT; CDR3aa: CASSSLAILGDTQYF
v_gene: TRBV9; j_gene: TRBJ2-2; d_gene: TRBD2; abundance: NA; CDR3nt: TGTGCCAGCAGCCTCCGACGGACTAGCGGGAACACCGGGGAGCTGTTTTTT; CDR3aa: CASSLRRTSGNTGELFF
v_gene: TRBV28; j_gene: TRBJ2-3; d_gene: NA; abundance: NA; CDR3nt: TGTGCCAGCAGCCTCCAGGGAGACTACACAGATACGCAGTATTTT; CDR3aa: CASSLQGDYTDTQYF
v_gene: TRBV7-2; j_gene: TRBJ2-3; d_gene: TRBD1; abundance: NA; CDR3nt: TGTGCCAGCAGCTCGACGGGGGACAGGGCCCGCGTCACAGATACGCAGTATTTT; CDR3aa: CASSSTGDRARVTDTQYF
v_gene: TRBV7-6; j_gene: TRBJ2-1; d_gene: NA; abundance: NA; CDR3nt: TGTGCCAGCAGCTCCTCTTATGAGCAGTTCTTC; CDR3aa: CASSSSYEQFF
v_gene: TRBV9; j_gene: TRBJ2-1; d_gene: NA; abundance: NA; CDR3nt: TGTGCCAGCAGCGTAGCTGGCGCGAGCTCCTACAATGAGCAGTTCTTC; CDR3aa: CASSVAGASSYNEQFF
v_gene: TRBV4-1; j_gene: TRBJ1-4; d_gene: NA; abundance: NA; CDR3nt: TGCGCCAGCAGCCAAATTTCTTGGGACGGAAAACTGTTTTTT; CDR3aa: CASSQISWDGKLFF
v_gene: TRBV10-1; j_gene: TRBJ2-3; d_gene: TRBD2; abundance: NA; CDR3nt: TGCGCCAGCAAAGGGGACTATAACACAGATACGCAGTATTTT; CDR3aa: CASKGDYNTDTQYF
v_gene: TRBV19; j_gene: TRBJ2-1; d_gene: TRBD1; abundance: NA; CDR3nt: TGTGCCAGTAGTATCCTTATCAGGGGGTCCGGCAATGAGCAGTTCTTC; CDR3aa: CASSILIRGSGNEQFF
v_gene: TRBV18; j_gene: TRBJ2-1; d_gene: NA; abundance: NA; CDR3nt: TGTGCCAGTTCGACCTGGGATGAGCAGTTCTTC; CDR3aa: CASSTWDEQFF
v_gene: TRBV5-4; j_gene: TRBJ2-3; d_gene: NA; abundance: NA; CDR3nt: TGTGCCAGCAGCTTGGGGGGATCGAAAGGTGATACGCAGTATTTT; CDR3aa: CASSLGGSKGDTQYF
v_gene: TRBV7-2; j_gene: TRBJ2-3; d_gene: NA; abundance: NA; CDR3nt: TGTGCCAGCAGCTTAGTCTCCGGGAGCACAGATACGCAGTATTTT; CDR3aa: CASSLVSGSTDTQYF
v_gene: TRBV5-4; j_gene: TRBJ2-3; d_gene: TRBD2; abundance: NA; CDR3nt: TGTGCCAGCAGCTTGGCCGGGACTAGCAGCGATACGCAGTATTTT; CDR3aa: CASSLAGTSSDTQYF
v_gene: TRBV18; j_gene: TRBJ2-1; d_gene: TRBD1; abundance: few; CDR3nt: TGTGCCAGCTCACCCGGGACAGGGGATAATGAGCAGTTCTTC; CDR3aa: CASSPGTGDNEQFF
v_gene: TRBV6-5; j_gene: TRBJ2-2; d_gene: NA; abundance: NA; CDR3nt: TGTGCCAGCAGTTACTCGTCGCTACACGGGGAGCTGTTTTTT; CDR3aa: CASSYSSLHGELFF
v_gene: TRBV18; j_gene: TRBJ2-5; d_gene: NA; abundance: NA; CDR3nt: TGTGCCAGCTCCCGCAGCGGATCCCCTCTCGGGACCCAGTACTTC; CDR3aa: CASSRSGSPLGTQYF
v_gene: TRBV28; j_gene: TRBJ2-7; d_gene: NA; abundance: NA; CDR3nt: TGTGCCAGCAGTTTATGGGGGGCAGGATTTTACGAGCAGTACTTC; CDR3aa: CASSLWGAGFYEQYF
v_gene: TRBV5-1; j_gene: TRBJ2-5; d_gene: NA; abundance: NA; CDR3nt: TGCGCCAGCAGCTTGGGGGCAGGGGAGACCCAGTACTTC; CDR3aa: CASSLGAGETQYF
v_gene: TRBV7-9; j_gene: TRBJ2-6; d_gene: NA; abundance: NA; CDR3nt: TGTGCCAGCAGCTCGCTAGAGATTAGGGCTAAGTCTGGGGCCAACGTCCTGACTTTC; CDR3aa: CASSSLEIRAKSGANVLTF
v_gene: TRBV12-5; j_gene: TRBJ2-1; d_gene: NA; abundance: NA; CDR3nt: TGTGCTAGTGGTTTGTACAATGAGCAGTTCTTC; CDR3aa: CASGLYNEQFF
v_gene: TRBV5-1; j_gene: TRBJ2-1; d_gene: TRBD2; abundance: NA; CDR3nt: TGCGCCAGCAGCTCAAGCGGGAGGGATAATGAGCAGTTCTTC; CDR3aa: CASSSSGRDNEQFF
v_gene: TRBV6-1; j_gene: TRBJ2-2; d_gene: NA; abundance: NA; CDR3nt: TGTGCCAGCAGTGAATTTCAGGAGGGGGCCGGGGAGCTGTTTTTT; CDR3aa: CASSEFQEGAGELFF
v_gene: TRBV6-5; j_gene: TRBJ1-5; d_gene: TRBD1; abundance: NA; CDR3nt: TGTGCCAGCAGTCAAACAGGGGCGCCGACTCAGCCCCAGCATTTT; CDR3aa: CASSQTGAPTQPQHF
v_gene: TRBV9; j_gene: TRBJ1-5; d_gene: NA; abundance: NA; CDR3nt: TGTGCCAGCAGCGTAGCCGGAAATCAGCCCCAGCATTTT; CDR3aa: CASSVAGNQPQHF
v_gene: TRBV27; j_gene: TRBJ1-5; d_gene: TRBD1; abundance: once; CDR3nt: TGTGCCAGCAGTTTACGACAGGGATTAAATCAGCCCCAGCATTTT; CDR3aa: CASSLRQGLNQPQHF